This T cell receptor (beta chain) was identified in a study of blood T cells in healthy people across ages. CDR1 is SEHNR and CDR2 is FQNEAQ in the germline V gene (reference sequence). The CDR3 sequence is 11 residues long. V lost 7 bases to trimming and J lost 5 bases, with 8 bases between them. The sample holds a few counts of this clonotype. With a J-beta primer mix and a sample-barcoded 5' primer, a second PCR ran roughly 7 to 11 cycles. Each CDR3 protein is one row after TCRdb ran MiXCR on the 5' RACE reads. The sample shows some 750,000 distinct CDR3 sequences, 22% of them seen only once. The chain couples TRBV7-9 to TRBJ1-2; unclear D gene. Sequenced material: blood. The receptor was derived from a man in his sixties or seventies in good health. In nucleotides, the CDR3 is TGTGCCAGCACCCCGGGTTATGGCTACACCTTC. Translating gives CASTPGYGYTF.